A selection of T cell receptor beta chains follows, all from one sample in a study of T-cell reconstitution after alpha-beta-depleted transplantation in children. TCRdb processed the PCR reads anew with MiXCR; each CDR3 protein has one entry. The sample consists of roughly 120,000 distinct CDR3 sequences, more than 20% of them appearing once. Specimen: PBMCs, mostly from graft donor cells, collected 180 days after TCRalphabeta/CD19-depleted stem cell transplant. Receptors were obtained from a male patient aged 2 to 10 who had a stem cell transplant for chronic granulomatous disease, so the T cells may come from the graft donor. Each CDR3 is given with its conserved first and last residue. The D gene is left open where the match is weak. Size is omitted from some rows. Given values are once, few, many or a class for expanded clones.

CDR3 DNA | CDR3 protein | V gene | D gene | J gene | clone size
TGCAGTGCTAGGGGTCAGTCAGGCAAAAACATTCAGTACTTC | CSARGQSGKNIQYF | TRBV20-1 | . | TRBJ2-4 | many
TGCAGTGCTAGAGAAGGGGGACAGGTTCTAAATCAGCCCCAGCATTTT | CSAREGGQVLNQPQHF | TRBV20-1 | TRBD1 | TRBJ1-5 | many
TGCAGCGGAGAGGACTCCAGCTCCTACAATGAGCAGTTCTTC | CSGEDSSSYNEQFF | TRBV29-1 | . | TRBJ2-1 | many
TGTGCCAGCAGCGAGGGACAGGGATATGGCTACACCTTC | CASSEGQGYGYTF | TRBV9 | TRBD1 | TRBJ1-2 | .
TGCAGTGCTATCCCCTCGCCCAGGATCAATAATTCACCCCTCCACTTT | CSAIPSPRINNSPLHF | TRBV20-1 | . | TRBJ1-6 | many
TGTGCCAGCAGTTTATTTCAGGGTGCGGAAGCCCAGTACTTC | CASSLFQGAEAQYF | TRBV28 | . | TRBJ2-5 | few
. | CASSSSTGNYEQYF | TRBV7-2 | . | TRBJ2-7 | many
TGTGCCAGCAGTTTCGAGGGACAGCCCCAGCATTTT | CASSFEGQPQHF | TRBV12-3/TRBV12-4 | . | TRBJ1-5 | .
TGCAGTGCGCTTGAGGACCGCGCTTCCTACGAGCAGTACTTC | CSALEDRASYEQYF | TRBV20-1 | . | TRBJ2-7 | .
TGTGCCAGCAGCTTGGAGAGACTACCGACGACGAACAATGAGCAGTTCTTC | CASSLERLPTTNNEQFF | TRBV11-2 | . | TRBJ2-1 | .
TGCAGTGCTAGTGACATGGGGACACGGCAAGAGACCCAGTACTTC | CSASDMGTRQETQYF | TRBV20-1 | . | TRBJ2-5 | .